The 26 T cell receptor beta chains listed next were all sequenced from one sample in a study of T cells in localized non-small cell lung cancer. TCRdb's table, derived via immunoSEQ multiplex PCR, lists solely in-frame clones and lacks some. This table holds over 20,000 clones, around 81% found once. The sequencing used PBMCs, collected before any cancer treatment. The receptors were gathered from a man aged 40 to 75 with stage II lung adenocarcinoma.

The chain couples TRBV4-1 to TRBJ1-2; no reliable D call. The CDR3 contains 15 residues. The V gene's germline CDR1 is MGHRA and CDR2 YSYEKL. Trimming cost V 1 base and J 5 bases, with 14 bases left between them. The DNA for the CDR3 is TGCGCCAGCAGCCAAGGGTCCATGGAGGGTTATGGCTACACCTTC. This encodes CASSQGSMEGYGYTF.

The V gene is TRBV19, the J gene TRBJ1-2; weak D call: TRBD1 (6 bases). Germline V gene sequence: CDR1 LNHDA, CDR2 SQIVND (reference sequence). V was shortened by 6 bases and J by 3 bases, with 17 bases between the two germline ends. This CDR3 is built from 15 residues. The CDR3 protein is CASSVTRTADYGYTF. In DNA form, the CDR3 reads TGTGCCAGTAGCGTAACTAGGACAGCAGACTATGGCTACACCTTC.

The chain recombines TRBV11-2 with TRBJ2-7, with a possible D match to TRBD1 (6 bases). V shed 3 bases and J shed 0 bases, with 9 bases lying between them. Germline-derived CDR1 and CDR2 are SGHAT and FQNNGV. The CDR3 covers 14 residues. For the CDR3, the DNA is TGTGCCAGCAGCTTCAACAGGGACTCCTACGAGCAGTACTTC. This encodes CASSFNRDSYEQYF.

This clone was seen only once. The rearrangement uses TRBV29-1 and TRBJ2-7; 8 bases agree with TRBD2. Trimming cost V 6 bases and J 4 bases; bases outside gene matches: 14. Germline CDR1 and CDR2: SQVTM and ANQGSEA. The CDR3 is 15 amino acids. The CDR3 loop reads CSVRLPASGPYEQYF. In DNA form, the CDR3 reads TGCAGCGTCCGCCTCCCGGCTAGCGGGCCTTACGAGCAGTACTTC.

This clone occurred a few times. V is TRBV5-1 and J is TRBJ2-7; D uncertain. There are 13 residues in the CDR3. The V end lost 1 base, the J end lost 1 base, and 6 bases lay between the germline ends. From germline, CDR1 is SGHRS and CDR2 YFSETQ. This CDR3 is CASSLLFSYEQYF. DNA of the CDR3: TGCGCCAGCAGCTTGTTGTTTTCCTACGAGCAGTACTTC.

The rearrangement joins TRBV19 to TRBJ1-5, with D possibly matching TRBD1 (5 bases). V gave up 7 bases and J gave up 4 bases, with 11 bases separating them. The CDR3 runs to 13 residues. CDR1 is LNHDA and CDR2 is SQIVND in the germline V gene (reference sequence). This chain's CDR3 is CASTETENQPQHF. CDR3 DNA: TGTGCCAGTACCGAGACAGAGAATCAGCCCCAGCATTTT.

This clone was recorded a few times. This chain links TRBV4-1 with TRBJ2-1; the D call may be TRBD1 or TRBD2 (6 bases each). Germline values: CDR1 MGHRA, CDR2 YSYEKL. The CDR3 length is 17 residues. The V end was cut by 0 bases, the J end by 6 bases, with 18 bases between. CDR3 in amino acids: CASSQEGGHHFGNEQFF. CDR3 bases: TGCGCCAGCAGCCAAGAGGGGGGACACCACTTCGGCAATGAGCAGTTCTTC.

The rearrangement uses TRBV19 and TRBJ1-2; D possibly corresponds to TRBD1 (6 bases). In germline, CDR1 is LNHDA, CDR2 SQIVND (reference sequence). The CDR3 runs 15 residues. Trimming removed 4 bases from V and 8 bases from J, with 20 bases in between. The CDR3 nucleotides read TGTGCCAGTAGTACCCTAAGCGGGGGCCCGGTGGGCTACACCTTC. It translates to CASSTLSGGPVGYTF.

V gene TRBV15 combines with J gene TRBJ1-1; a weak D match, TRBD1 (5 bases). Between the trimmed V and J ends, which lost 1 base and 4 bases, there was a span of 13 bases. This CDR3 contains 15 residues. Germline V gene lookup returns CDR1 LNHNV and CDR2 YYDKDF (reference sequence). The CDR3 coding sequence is TGTGCCACCAGCAGAGTCTTCCAGGGAAGCACTGAAGCTTTCTTT. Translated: CATSRVFQGSTEAFF. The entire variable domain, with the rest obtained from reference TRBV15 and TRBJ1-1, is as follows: DAMVIQNPRYQVTQFGKPVTLSCSQTLNHNVMYWYQQKSSQAPKLLFHYYDKDFNNEADTPDNFQSRRPNTSFCFLDIRSPGLGDTAMYLCATSRVFQGSTEAFFGQGTRLTVV.

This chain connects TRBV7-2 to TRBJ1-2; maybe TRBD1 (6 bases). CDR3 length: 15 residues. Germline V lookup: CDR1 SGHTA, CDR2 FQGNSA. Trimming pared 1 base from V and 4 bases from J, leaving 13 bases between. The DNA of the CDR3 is TGTGCCAGCAGCTTAGAACGGGGGCCCGGCTATGGCTACACCTTC. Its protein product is CASSLERGPGYGYTF.

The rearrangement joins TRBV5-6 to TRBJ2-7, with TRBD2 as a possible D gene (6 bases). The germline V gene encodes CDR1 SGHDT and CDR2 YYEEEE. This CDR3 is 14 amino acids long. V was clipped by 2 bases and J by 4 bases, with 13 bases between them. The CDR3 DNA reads TGTGCCAGCAGCTTTGGAGGGGTGGGGTACGAGCAGTACTTC. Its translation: CASSFGGVGYEQYF. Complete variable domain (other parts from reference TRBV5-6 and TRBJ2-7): DAGVTQSPTHLIKTRGQQVTLRCSPKSGHDTVSWYQQALGQGPQFIFQYYEEEERQRGNFPDRFSGHQFPNYSSELNVNALLLGDSALYLCASSFGGVGYEQYFGPGTRLTVT.

This chain's CDR3 is CASSLGLTSPDTQYF. In nucleotides, the CDR3 is TGTGCCAGCAGCCTCGGACTTACATCTCCAGATACGCAGTATTTT. The V gene is TRBV5-8, the J gene TRBJ2-3; TRBD2 might be the D (5 bases). Germline CDR1 SGHTS, CDR2 YDEGEE. V lost 4 bases and J 4 bases, leaving 16 bases between the germline ends. CDR3 length: 15 amino acids.

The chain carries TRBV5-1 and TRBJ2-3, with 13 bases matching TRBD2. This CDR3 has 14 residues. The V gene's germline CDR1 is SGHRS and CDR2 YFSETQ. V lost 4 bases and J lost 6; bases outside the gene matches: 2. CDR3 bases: TGCGCCAGCAGCCCGACTAGCGGGAGGGATACGCAGTATTTT. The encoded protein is CASSPTSGRDTQYF.

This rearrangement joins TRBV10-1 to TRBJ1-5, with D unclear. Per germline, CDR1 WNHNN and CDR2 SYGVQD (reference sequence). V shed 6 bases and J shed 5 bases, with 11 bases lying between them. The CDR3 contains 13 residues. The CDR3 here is CASSPTGHQPQHF. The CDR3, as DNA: TGCGCCAGCAGCCCCACGGGCCATCAGCCCCAGCATTTT.

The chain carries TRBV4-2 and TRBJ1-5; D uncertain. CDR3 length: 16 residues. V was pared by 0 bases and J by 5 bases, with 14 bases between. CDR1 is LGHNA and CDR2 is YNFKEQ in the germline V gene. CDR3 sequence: CASSQDLRVDDQPQHF. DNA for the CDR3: TGTGCCAGCAGCCAAGATCTGCGCGTAGACGATCAGCCCCAGCATTTT.

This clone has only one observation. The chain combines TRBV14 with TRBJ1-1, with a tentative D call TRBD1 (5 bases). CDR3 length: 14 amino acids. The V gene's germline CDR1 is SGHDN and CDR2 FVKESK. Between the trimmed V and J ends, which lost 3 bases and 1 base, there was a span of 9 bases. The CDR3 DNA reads TGTGCCAGCAGCCAGGGGGGGTCGAACACTGAAGCTTTCTTT. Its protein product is CASSQGGSNTEAFF.

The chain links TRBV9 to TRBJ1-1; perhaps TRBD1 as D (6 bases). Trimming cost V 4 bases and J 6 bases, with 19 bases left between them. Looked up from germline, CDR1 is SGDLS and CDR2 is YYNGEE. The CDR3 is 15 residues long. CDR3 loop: CASSPRGATFAEAFF. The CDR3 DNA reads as TGTGCCAGCAGCCCCCGGGGGGCCACCTTTGCTGAAGCTTTCTTT.

The CDR3 here is CASSLGGSGNTIYF. CDR3 nucleotide sequence: TGTGCCAGCAGCTTGGGGGGGTCTGGAAACACCATATATTTT. The V and J genes are TRBV7-8 and TRBJ1-3; D possibly corresponds to TRBD1 (5 bases). Trimming removed 3 bases at V and 1 base at J, with 7 bases between. Germline V gene sequence: CDR1 SGHVS, CDR2 FQNEAQ. The CDR3 has 14 residues.

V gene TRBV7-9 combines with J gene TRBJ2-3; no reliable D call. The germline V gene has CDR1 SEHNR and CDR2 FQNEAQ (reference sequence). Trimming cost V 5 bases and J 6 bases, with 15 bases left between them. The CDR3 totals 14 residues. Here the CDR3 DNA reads TGTGCCAGCAGCCCCGCGACGGCTGTGGATACGCAGTATTTT. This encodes CASSPATAVDTQYF.

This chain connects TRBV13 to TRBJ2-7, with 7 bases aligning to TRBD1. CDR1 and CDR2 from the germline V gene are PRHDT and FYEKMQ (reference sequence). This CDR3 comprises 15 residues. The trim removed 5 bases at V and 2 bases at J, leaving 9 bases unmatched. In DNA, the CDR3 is TGTGCCAGCAGCCTAGCAGACAGGGACCCCTACGAGCAGTACTTC. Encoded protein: CASSLADRDPYEQYF.

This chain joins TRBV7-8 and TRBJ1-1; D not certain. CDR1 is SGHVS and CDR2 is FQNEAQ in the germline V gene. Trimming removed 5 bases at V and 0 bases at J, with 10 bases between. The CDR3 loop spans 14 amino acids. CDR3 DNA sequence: TGTGCCAGCAGCGGATTCAGAATGAACACTGAAGCTTTCTTT. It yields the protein CASSGFRMNTEAFF.

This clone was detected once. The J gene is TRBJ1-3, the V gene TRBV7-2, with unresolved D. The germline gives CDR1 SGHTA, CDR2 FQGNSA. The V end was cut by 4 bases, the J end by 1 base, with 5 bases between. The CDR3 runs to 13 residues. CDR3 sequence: CASSWNSGNTIYF. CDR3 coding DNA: TGTGCCAGCAGCTGGAATTCTGGAAACACCATATATTTT.

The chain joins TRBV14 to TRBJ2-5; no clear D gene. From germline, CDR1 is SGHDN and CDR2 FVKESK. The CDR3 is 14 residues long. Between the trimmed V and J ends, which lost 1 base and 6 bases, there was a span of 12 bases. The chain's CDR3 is CASSQVYDGQTQYF. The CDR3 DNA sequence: TGTGCCAGCAGCCAAGTGTACGATGGGCAGACCCAGTACTTC.

The CDR3 spells CASKYRTENTGELFF. CDR3 nucleotide sequence: TGCGCCAGCAAATACCGGACAGAAAACACCGGGGAGCTGTTTTTT. The gene calls are TRBV5-1 and TRBJ2-2; possibly TRBD1 for D (6 bases). The V end lost 6 bases, the J end lost 2 bases, and 14 bases lay between the germline ends. CDR3 length: 15 residues. Germline CDR1 reads SGHRS; CDR2 reads YFSETQ.

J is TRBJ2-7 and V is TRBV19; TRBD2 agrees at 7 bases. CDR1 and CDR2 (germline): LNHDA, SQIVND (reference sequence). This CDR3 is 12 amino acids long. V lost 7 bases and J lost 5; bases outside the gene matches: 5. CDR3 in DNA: TGTGCCAGTACTGGTCTAGCGGACGAGCAGTACTTC. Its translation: CASTGLADEQYF. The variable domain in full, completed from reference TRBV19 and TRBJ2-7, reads DGGITQSPKYLFRKEGQNVTLSCEQNLNHDAMYWYRQDPGQGLRLIYYSQIVNDFQKGDIAEGYSVSREKKESFPLTVTSAQKNPTAFYLCASTGLADEQYFGPGTRLTVT.

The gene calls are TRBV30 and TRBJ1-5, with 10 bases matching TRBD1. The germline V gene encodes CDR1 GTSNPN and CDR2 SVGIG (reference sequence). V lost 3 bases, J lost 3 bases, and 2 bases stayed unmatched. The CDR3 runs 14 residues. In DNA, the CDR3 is TGTGCCTGGAGGGACAGGGGGGCCAATCAGCCCCAGCATTTT. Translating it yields CAWRDRGANQPQHF.